This T cell receptor beta chain was recovered during a study of shared clonotypes between healthy human individuals. Profiling relied on immunoSEQ multiplex PCR, and the TCRdb table lists in-frame clones only, not all of them. The sample lists about 590,000 clones; 95% were seen once. Germline assignment: CDR1 SQVTM and CDR2 ANQGSEA. The CDR3 runs to 14 residues. After removal of 7 bases from V and 3 bases from J, the junction contained 7 bases not matched to a gene. Terminally differentiated effector memory CD45RA+ cells were excluded by CCR7 positive selection of CD45RO-negative cells. The genes are TRBV29-1 and TRBJ2-1, with 9 bases fitting TRBD1. The sequence came from a woman aged 25 to 39 in good health. The specimen was naive CD8+ T cells sorted from blood. The CDR3 protein is CSGAGTGFYNEQFF. The CDR3 DNA sequence: TGCAGCGGCGCCGGGACAGGGTTCTACAATGAGCAGTTCTTC.